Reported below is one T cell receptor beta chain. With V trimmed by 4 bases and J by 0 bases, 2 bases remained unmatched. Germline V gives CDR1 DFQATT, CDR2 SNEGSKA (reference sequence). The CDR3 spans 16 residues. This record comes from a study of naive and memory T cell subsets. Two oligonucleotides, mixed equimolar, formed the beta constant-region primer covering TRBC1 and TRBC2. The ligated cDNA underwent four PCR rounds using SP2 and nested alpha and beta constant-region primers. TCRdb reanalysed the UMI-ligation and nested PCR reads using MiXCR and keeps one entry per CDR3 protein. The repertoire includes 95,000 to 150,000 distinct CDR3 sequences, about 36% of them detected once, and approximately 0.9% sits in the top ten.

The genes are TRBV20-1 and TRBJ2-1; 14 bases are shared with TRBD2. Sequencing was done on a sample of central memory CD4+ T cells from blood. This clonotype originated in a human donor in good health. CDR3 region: CSAIGTSGSSYNEQFF. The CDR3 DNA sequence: TGCAGTGCTATCGGGACTAGCGGGAGCTCCTACAATGAGCAGTTCTTC.